This T cell receptor (beta chain) emerged from a study of blood T cell repertoires in COVID-19. Across the whole study: Samples representing acute and convalescent COVID-19 were sourced from the United States, Italy and Spain. T cells, B-cell-depleted T cells, or PBMCs provided the cDNA or gDNA that served as material.

Germline CDR1 reads LNHDA; CDR2 reads SQIVND (reference sequence). Trimming shortened V by 6 bases and J by 3 bases, and 14 bases separated the two germline ends. The CDR3 spans 15 residues. TCRdb's copy holds only in-frame clones and misses some; the assay was immunoSEQ multiplex PCR. The sample includes 270,000 or so clones, over 75% of them seen just once. The receptor comes from a human donor in a cohort sampled during active COVID-19. The rearrangement uses TRBV19 and TRBJ2-2, with no clear D. The specimen sequenced was peripheral blood. CDR3 in amino acids: CASSRRSGYTGELFF. The DNA for the CDR3 is TGTGCCAGTAGCCGAAGGTCAGGATACACCGGGGAGCTGTTTTTT.